The present T cell receptor (beta chain) was sequenced within a study of blood T cells in healthy people across ages. Study-level points and caveats: While age rose, TCR beta diversity per million T cells dropped in a roughly linear way.

The V gene's germline CDR1 is MNHEY and CDR2 SMNVEV (reference sequence). CDR3 length: 19 residues. In the case of this clonotype: Antigen unknown. The junction departs from the called germline gene at one end, perhaps through a read error.

With a J-beta primer mix and a sample-barcoded 5' primer, a second PCR ran roughly 6 to 11 cycles. Each cDNA molecule received a tag from a template-switch adaptor that had 12 random nucleotides. Each CDR3 protein is one row after TCRdb ran MiXCR on the 5' RACE reads. The top ten clones hold 5% to 7% of a sample with 1,300,000 or so distinct CDR3 sequences, roughly 64% of them seen once. Whenever a sample was processed, at least 6 million PBMCs were isolated. The material sequenced was blood. The TCR sequence derives from a man younger than 35 in good health. V is TRBV27 and J is TRBJ2-1; TRBD2 agrees at 9 bases. The better agreement between TRBJ2-7 and the DNA end casts doubt on the J call. CDR3 sequence (DNA): TGTGCTAGCAGTTTAGTGCTAGCGGGGTACAAAAGCTCCTACAATGAGCAGTACTTC. Protein: CASSLVLAGYKSSYNEQYF.